Listed here are 7 T cell receptor beta chains from one sample, sequenced in a study of Ad26.COV2.S vaccination and SARS-CoV-2 variants. Treatment reported: some 20 received Ad26.COV2.S at low or high dose, single or two shots; roughly 5 received placebo; per-sample allocation not given. Each sample was drawn 63 days after the first injection (of vaccine or placebo). TCRdb's table, derived via immunoSEQ multiplex PCR, lists solely in-frame clones and lacks some. The sample has about half a million clones, roughly nine tenths seen once. Sequenced here: peripheral blood, sampled in a trial of Ad26.COV2.S vaccine versus placebo. The receptor source for this set is a person between 18 and 65 years old who received the Ad26.COV2.S COVID-19 vaccine or a placebo.

This chain connects TRBV6-5 to TRBJ2-7; the D gene is possibly TRBD2 (5 bases). The CDR3 is made up of 12 amino acids. Germline lookup yields CDR1 MNHEY and CDR2 SVGAGI. Between the trimmed V and J ends, which lost 3 bases and 6 bases, there was a span of 9 bases. CDR3 loop: CASSYGEGEQYF. The DNA of the CDR3 is TGTGCCAGCAGTTATGGAGAGGGCGAGCAGTACTTC.

The J gene is TRBJ2-7, the V gene TRBV21-1; the table's D call, TRBD1, has no DNA check behind it. TRBV21-1 has pseudogene status. The CDR3 extends over 13 amino acids. The CDR3 nucleotides read TGTGCCAGCAGCACTATACAGACCCACGAGCAGTACTTC. Translation gives CASSTIQTHEQYF.

The gene calls are TRBV7-9 and TRBJ2-2; TRBD1 might be the D (5 bases). Deletions cut 4 bases from V and 4 bases from J, with 10 bases between. This CDR3 region has 14 residues. The V gene's germline CDR1 is SEHNR and CDR2 FQNEAQ (reference sequence). CDR3 in DNA: TGTGCCAGCAGCTCGATAGGGGTCACCGGGGAGCTGTTTTTT. It yields the protein CASSSIGVTGELFF.

The rearrangement links TRBV18 to TRBJ2-3, with TRBD1 matching 8 bases. This CDR3 region has 13 residues. The germline V gene encodes CDR1 KGHSH and CDR2 LQKENI. J was trimmed by 11 bases and V by 0 bases; bases with no gene match: 4. The CDR3 loop is CASSPPDRAGQYF. The CDR3 coding sequence is TGTGCCAGCTCACCACCGGACAGGGCGGGGCAGTATTTT.

V and J are TRBV19 and TRBJ2-7, with D perhaps assigned TRBD1 or TRBD2 (5 bases each). Trimming cost V 6 bases and J 3 bases, with 12 bases left between them. Germline assignment: CDR1 LNHDA and CDR2 SQIVND (reference sequence). This CDR3 is 13 amino acids long. The CDR3 loop is CASSWGTDYEQYF. The CDR3 nucleotides read TGTGCCAGTAGCTGGGGGACCGACTACGAGCAGTACTTC.

This clone was observed once. The V gene is TRBV5-1, the J gene TRBJ1-5, with a tentative D call TRBD1 (6 bases). CDR3 size: 16 residues. Trimming cost V 0 bases and J 5 bases, with 15 bases left between them. Germline V CDR1 and CDR2: SGHRS, YFSETQ. CDR3 residues: CASSLGGAGEHQPQHF. CDR3 DNA sequence: TGCGCCAGCAGCTTGGGAGGGGCAGGGGAACATCAGCCCCAGCATTTT. The entire variable domain, with the rest obtained from reference TRBV5-1 and TRBJ1-5, is as follows: KAGVTQTPRYLIKTRGQQVTLSCSPISGHRSVSWYQQTPGQGLQFLFEYFSETQRNKGNFPGRFSGRQFSNSRSEMNVSTLELGDSALYLCASSLGGAGEHQPQHFGDGTRLSIL.

The rearrangement joins TRBV14 to TRBJ1-2, with D possibly matching TRBD1 (5 bases). V was clipped by 4 bases and J by 8 bases, with 26 bases between them. Germline V gives CDR1 SGHDN, CDR2 FVKESK. The CDR3 has 17 residues. This chain's CDR3 is CASSPDSLGTLSKGYTF. The DNA of the CDR3 is TGTGCCAGCAGCCCGGACTCTTTAGGGACCCTCTCTAAAGGCTACACCTTC.